The entry that follows covers one T cell receptor beta chain sequence. Its antigen specificity is not known. Base-call qualities are not available, and no considerably larger clone is one nucleotide away. At the junction V is shortened by 3 bases and J by 0 bases, with 13 bases in between. From cysteine to phenylalanine, the CDR3 is 15 amino acids long. Only the CDR3 DNA is retained, 45 bases long and in frame from the first base. From a lookup of the germline V gene (reference sequence), CDR1 and CDR2 are GTSNPN and SVGIG. The sample belongs to a study of blood T cell repertoires in COVID-19 (TCRdb year 2020). About the full investigation: Samples covering the acute and convalescent phases of COVID-19 were provided by collaborators in the United States, Italy and Spain. The prospective study material was composed of cDNA or gDNA derived from T cells, B-cell-depleted T cells, or PBMCs. Deeply sampled blood TCRbeta repertoires from subjects exposed to, actively infected with, or recovered from COVID-19 were included in the dataset. A freely available public database, intended as a resource for researchers studying the immune response to SARS-CoV-2, is where the repertoires were released. Samples were obtained from the ongoing ImmuneRACE study (first 160 participants) and from 1,200 or so subjects provided by 6 global collaborators. Sample metadata almost always included a de-identified subject ID, COVID-19 status, age in years and sex. Where HLA class I and class II types were available, the types were taken from metadata supplied by the sample provider, not from assay-based typing.

In the prospective study, participants were about 18 to 100 years old, resided in about two dozen geographic areas of the United States, and were enrolled through a virtual design. To assign participants to cohorts, the prospective study relied on clinical history that participants themselves reported in a screening survey and a study questionnaire. Recovered participants in ImmuneRACE Cohort 3 were defined as having two consecutive negative NP/OP PCR tests, clearance from a healthcare professional, or resolution of symptoms. Each participant in the prospective study had whole blood, serum and a nasopharyngeal or oropharyngeal swab collected by mobile phlebotomists. Participants in the prospective study had the option to provide additional blood draws and questionnaires over a 2-month period. Blood samples from the prospective study were shipped frozen or at room temperature prior to DNA extraction.

What the study reported, not specific to this receptor: The quantity of clinical and demographic metadata differed by source and by participant and was supplied without curation.

TCRbeta CDR3 regions were amplified from genomic DNA using the immunoSEQ Assay, a bias-controlled multiplex PCR. As for the original processing: The number of nucleated cells in each sample was estimated by amplification of reference gene primers within the assay. To quantify the absolute abundance of each unique TCRbeta CDR3 rearrangement, sequence reads were collapsed and filtered. Productive Simpson clonality was computed per sample as the square root of Simpson's diversity index over productive rearrangements. The table comes from immuneACCESS by way of TCRdb, which keeps in-frame sequences with V and J called. Part of the clones is missing from these tables; in studies checked, under half for an unresolved V gene and the rest for unknown reasons. The V and J calls and clone size come from that table; D and trimming were worked out from the DNA. Present in this sample are around 380,000 clones, around 87% of which were seen just once. 1.3% of the sample belongs to the ten largest clones.

Sequenced sample: PBMCs or T cells enriched from blood (not recorded which). The chain couples TRBV30 to TRBJ2-3; possibly the D gene is TRBD1, per 7 matching bases. The TCR was taken from a man younger than 45 who had recovered from COVID-19. Here is the DNA: TGTGCCTGGAGCGAACAGGGGACTAGCACAGATACGCAGTATTTT. Its amino acids are CAWSEQGTSTDTQYF.